Listed below are T cell receptor beta chains from one sample, sequenced in a study of CD8 T cells in Susac syndrome. Each CDR3 protein is one row after TCRdb ran MiXCR on the immunoSEQ multiplex PCR reads. The sample includes approximately 190,000 distinct CDR3 sequences, roughly 91% of them seen just once. Sample: CD4+ T cells from PBMCs. These receptors all come from a human donor with Susac syndrome. The CDR3 runs from the conserved cysteine through the conserved F or W. D genes are given only for firm matches. Where a row states a size, it is once, few, many or the class of an expanded clone; other rows omit it.

j_call clone_size d_call cdr3_length v_call cdr3_nt cdr3_aa
TRBJ2-5 - - 13 TRBV12-3/TRBV12-4 TGTGCCATCGGAGGCGCCTCGGGGGAGACCCAGTACTTC CAIGGASGETQYF
TRBJ2-1 - - 14 TRBV3-1 TGTGCCAGCGGCAAGACCGGGACCGCCGACATTATTCTCTTC CASGKTGTADIILF
TRBJ2-3 once TRBD1 14 TRBV12-3/TRBV12-4 TGTGCCAGCAGTTTCAGGGGGCGTGCAGATACGCAGTATTTT CASSFRGRADTQYF
TRBJ1-2 - TRBD1 13 TRBV6-1 TGTGTCGCCTACGACAGGGAGACTCACGACTACACCTTC CVAYDRETHDYTF
TRBJ1-4 - - 13 TRBV11-2 TGTGCCAGCGGCTTGGGGCCTAATGAAAAACTGTTTTTT CASGLGPNEKLFF
TRBJ1-5 - - 16 TRBV28 TGTGCCAGCAGTTTTGCCGGGCCGCTTAGCAATCAGCTACAGCATTTT CASSFAGPLSNQLQHF
TRBJ1-5 few - 10 TRBV6-1 TGTGCCAGCAGTCAGACGTCCCAGCATTTT CASSQTSQHF
TRBJ2-7 - TRBD2 14 TRBV6-5 TGTGCCAGCAAAAGCAGCGGGGGGGCCTACGAGCAGTACTTC CASKSSGGAYEQYF
TRBJ1-1 - - 15 TRBV9 TGTGCCAGCAGCGCCACTGGGGTTGGGTACACTGAAGCTTTCTTT CASSATGVGYTEAFF
TRBJ2-5 - - 12 TRBV12-5 TGTGCTAGTGGTTTAGCCCAAGAGACCCAGTACTTC CASGLAQETQYF
TRBJ1-1 - - 16 TRBV12-5 TGTGCTAGTGGTTTGGGCCAGACTTATTCGAACACTGAAGCTTTCTTT CASGLGQTYSNTEAFF
TRBJ2-1 once TRBD2 14 TRBV20-1 TGCAGTGCACGCAAGACTAGCGGGGGAAATGAGCAGTTCTTC CSARKTSGGNEQFF
TRBJ2-1 - - 13 TRBV20-1 TGCAGTGCCCCTTCTGGGACATCCAATGAGCAGTTCTTC CSAPSGTSNEQFF
TRBJ1-1 - - 13 TRBV7-9 TGTGCCAGCAGCTTTGGTGTAAGGACTGAAGCTTTCTTT CASSFGVRTEAFF
TRBJ2-7 - - 15 TRBV4-1 TGCGCCAGCAGCCAAGTCGGACAGAGGGCCTACGAGCAGTACTTC CASSQVGQRAYEQYF
TRBJ2-7 - - 12 TRBV2 TGTGCCAGCAGTGACAACGGCCCCAAGCAGTACTTC CASSDNGPKQYF
TRBJ2-2 - - 15 TRBV12-3/TRBV12-4 TGTGCCAGCAGTTTTTCGGCAGGGAAGAGCGGGGAGCTGTTTTTT CASSFSAGKSGELFF
TRBJ2-7 - TRBD1 14 TRBV12-3/TRBV12-4 TGTGCCAGCAGTGCCGGGACAGGGTCCTACGAGCAGTACTTC CASSAGTGSYEQYF
TRBJ1-1 - - 15 TRBV2 TGTGCCAGCAGTGAAGTGGGAGCAGGGAACACTGAAGCTTTCTTT CASSEVGAGNTEAFF
TRBJ2-7 - - 14 TRBV5-1 TGCGCCAGCAGCAACCAAGGACAGACCTACGAGCAGTACTTC CASSNQGQTYEQYF
TRBJ2-7 few TRBD1 15 TRBV5-1 TGCGCCAGCAGCCAACGACAGGGGGCTAACTACGAGCAGTACTTC CASSQRQGANYEQYF
TRBJ1-1 - TRBD1 15 TRBV18 TGTGCCAGCTCACCGAGGGACAGTCGGGACACTGAAGCTTTCTTT CASSPRDSRDTEAFF
TRBJ2-7 - TRBD1 16 TRBV6-2/TRBV6-3 TGTGCCAGCAGTCAGACCCCGGGACAGGGGGCGCACGAGCAGTACTTC CASSQTPGQGAHEQYF
TRBJ2-1 - - 14 TRBV18 TGTGCCAGCTCACCGCGGACATCTAACAATGAGCAGTTCTTC CASSPRTSNNEQFF
TRBJ1-1 - - 11 TRBV7-9 TGTGCCAGCAGTAACCCGGACGGGGCTTTCTTT CASSNPDGAFF
TRBJ2-3 - TRBD2 14 TRBV6-2/TRBV6-3 TGTGCCAGCGAGGCTAGCGGGAGCACAGATACGCAGTATTTT CASEASGSTDTQYF
TRBJ1-6 - TRBD1 15 TRBV3-1 TGTGCCAGCAGCCAAACGACAGGGGCCAATTCACCCCTCCACTTT CASSQTTGANSPLHF
TRBJ2-3 - - 17 TRBV5-1 TGCGCCAGCAGCTTTACGGCGGGTCTCTCCGGCACAGATACGCAGTATTTT CASSFTAGLSGTDTQYF
TRBJ2-1 - - 16 TRBV3-1 TGTGCCAGCAGCCCAGGAGGGACGAGCTCCTACAATGAGCAGTTCTTC CASSPGGTSSYNEQFF
TRBJ1-5 - - 15 TRBV6-6 TGTGCCAGCAGTTACTTTATGAGCTCCAATCAGCCCCAGCATTTT CASSYFMSSNQPQHF
TRBJ2-4 once - 16 TRBV20-1 TGCAGTGCCAGAGGGATGGGGGAGAGGGTCAAAAACATTCAGTACTTC CSARGMGERVKNIQYF
TRBJ2-4 once TRBD1 15 TRBV7-9 TGTGCCAGCAGCCGAACAGGGGGCGTGCGGGACATTCAGTACTTC CASSRTGGVRDIQYF
TRBJ2-3 - - 14 TRBV5-1 TGCGCCAGCAGCTTGGGGCAAGACCTGGATACGCAGTATTTT CASSLGQDLDTQYF
TRBJ2-5 - - 14 TRBV20-1 TGCAGTGCTGGGGCTAGCGCACACCAAGAGACCCAGTACTTC CSAGASAHQETQYF
TRBJ2-6 - TRBD2 18 TRBV3-1 TGTGCCAGCAGTCATACCGGGACTAGCGTCTCTGGGGCCAACGTCCTGACTTTC CASSHTGTSVSGANVLTF
TRBJ2-2 - - 12 TRBV6-1 TGTGCCAGCAGTGAACTAACCGGGGAGCTGTTTTTT CASSELTGELFF
TRBJ2-5 - - 14 TRBV20-1 TGCAGTGCTAGGGACTTTGGGGGACAAGAGACCCAGTACTTC CSARDFGGQETQYF
TRBJ2-2 - TRBD2 16 TRBV11-1 TGTGCCAGCAGCTCTTTAGCGGGTGTTAACACCGGGGAGCTGTTTTTT CASSSLAGVNTGELFF
TRBJ2-6 - - 14 TRBV5-1 TGCGCCAGCGGGGTTTCCTCTGGGGCCAACGTCCTGACTTTC CASGVSSGANVLTF
TRBJ1-1 - - 13 TRBV11-3 TGTGCCAGCAGCTTAGATGGACGCGCTGAAGCTTTCTTT CASSLDGRAEAFF
TRBJ2-5 - - 13 TRBV5-1 TGCGCCAGCAGCGGACAGAGCCAAGAGACCCAGTACTTC CASSGQSQETQYF
TRBJ2-1 - - 12 TRBV2 TGTGCCAGCAGGCTTACTAGATTATGGCAGTTCTTC CASRLTRLWQFF
TRBJ2-1 - - 12 TRBV20-1 TGCAGTGCTAGGGAGCAGGGCTTCGTTCAGTTCTTC CSAREQGFVQFF
TRBJ1-1 - - 14 TRBV3-1 TGTGCCAGCAGCCAAGAGGCCCTGAACACTGAAGCTTTCTTT CASSQEALNTEAFF
TRBJ1-5 once - 15 TRBV9 TGTGCCAGCAGCGTAGGAGGGATCGAAAATCAGCCCCAGCATTTT CASSVGGIENQPQHF
TRBJ2-5 - - 17 TRBV20-1 TGCAGTGCTAATAGGGTATTAGCCGTCCCGATCCAAGAGACCCAGTACTTC CSANRVLAVPIQETQYF
TRBJ1-1 - - 17 TRBV6-1 TGTGCCACGACTTCTGGGCAGAATGCGGGCATGAACACTGAAGCTTTCTTT CATTSGQNAGMNTEAFF
TRBJ1-6 - - 15 TRBV25-1 TGTGCCAGCAGTGAATACGGGGCTGATAATTCACCCCTCCACTTT CASSEYGADNSPLHF
TRBJ2-7 once TRBD1 16 TRBV5-1 TGCGCCAGCAGCTCGGCCCGGGACAGGGGGTCCCACGAGCAGTACTTC CASSSARDRGSHEQYF
TRBJ2-5 once - 15 TRBV13 TGTGCCAGTGGGGCTGGTGGACCGGGGGCGGAGACCCAGTACTTC CASGAGGPGAETQYF
TRBJ2-1 - - 11 TRBV9 TGTGCCAGCAGCGTAGAACACGAGCAGTTCTTC CASSVEHEQFF
TRBJ2-2 - TRBD1 14 TRBV12-3/TRBV12-4 TGTGCCAGCAGCCAAGACAGGGTCACCGGGGAGCTGTTTTTT CASSQDRVTGELFF
TRBJ1-5 - - 15 TRBV19 TGTGCCAGTCAGGAGGCGGGCTATAGCAATCAGCCCCAGCATTTT CASQEAGYSNQPQHF
TRBJ1-5 - - 17 TRBV7-9 TGTGCCAGCAGCCCCGACGCTGGATCGTATAGCAATCAGCCCCAGCATTTT CASSPDAGSYSNQPQHF
TRBJ2-7 - TRBD2 17 TRBV10-3 TGTGCCATCAGTGACGGGACTAGCGGGGGGAGGTTGTACGAGCAGTACTTC CAISDGTSGGRLYEQYF
TRBJ2-5 - - 14 TRBV20-1 TGCAGTGCTAGATCCGTCCTCCCGGACGAGACCCAGTACTTC CSARSVLPDETQYF
TRBJ2-1 - - 16 TRBV15 TGTGCCACCAGTCGCCGGAGTTATAACTCCTACAATGAGCAGTTCTTC CATSRRSYNSYNEQFF
TRBJ1-5 - - 13 TRBV20-1 TGCAGTGCGCAGGAAAATAGCAATCAGCCCCAGCATTTT CSAQENSNQPQHF
TRBJ2-7 - - 11 TRBV20-1 TGCAGTGTGGTCTCGGCAGTCGAGCAGTACTTC CSVVSAVEQYF
TRBJ2-3 - - 15 TRBV10-3 TGTGCCATCAGGCAGATGGGCACTGGCACAGATACGCAGTATTTT CAIRQMGTGTDTQYF